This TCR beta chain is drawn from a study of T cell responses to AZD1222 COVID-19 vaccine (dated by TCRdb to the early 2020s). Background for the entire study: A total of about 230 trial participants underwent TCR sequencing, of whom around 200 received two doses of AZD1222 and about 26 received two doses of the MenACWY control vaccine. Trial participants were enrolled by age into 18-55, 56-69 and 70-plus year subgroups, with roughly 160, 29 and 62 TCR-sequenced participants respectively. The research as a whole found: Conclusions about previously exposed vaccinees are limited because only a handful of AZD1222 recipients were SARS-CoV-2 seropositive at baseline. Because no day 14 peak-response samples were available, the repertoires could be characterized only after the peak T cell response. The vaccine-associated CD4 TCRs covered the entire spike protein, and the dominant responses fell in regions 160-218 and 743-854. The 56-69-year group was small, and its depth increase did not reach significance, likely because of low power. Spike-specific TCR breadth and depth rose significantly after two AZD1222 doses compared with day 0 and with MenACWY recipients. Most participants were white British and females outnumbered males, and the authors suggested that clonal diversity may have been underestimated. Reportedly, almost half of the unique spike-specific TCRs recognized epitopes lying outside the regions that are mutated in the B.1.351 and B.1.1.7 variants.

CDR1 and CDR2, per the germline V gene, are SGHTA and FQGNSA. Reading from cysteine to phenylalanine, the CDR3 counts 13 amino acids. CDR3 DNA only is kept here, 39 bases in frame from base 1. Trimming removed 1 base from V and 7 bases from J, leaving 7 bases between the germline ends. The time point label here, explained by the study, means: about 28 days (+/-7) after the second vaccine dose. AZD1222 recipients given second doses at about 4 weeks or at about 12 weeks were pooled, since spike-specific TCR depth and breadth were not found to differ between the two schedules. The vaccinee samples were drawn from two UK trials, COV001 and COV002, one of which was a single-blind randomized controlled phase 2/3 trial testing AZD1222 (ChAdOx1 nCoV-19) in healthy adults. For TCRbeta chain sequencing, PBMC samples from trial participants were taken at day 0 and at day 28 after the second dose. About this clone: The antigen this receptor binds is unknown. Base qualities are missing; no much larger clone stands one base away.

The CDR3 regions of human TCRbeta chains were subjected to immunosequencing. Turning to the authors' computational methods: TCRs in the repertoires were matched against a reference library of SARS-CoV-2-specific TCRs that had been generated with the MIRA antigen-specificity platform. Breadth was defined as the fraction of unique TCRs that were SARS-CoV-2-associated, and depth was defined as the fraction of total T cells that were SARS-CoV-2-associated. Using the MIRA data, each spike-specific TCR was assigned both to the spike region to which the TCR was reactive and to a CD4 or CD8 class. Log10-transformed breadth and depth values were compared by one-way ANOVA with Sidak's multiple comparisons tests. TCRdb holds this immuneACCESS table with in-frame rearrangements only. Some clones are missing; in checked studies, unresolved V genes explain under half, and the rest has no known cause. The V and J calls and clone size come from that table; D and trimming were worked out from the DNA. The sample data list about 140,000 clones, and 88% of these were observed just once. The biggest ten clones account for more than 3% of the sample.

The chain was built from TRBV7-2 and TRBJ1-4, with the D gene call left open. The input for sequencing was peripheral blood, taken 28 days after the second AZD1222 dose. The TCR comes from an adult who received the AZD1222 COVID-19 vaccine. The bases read TGTGCCAGCAGCTTAGGAGGTGGTGAAAAACTGTTTTTT. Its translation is CASSLGGGEKLFF.